This T cell receptor (beta chain) was obtained from a study of response to subunit inactivated influenza vaccine. Findings and limits, study-wide: The authors suggested that every seasonal influenza vaccination recruits few new T cells.

MiXCR was run by TCRdb on the RT-PCR reads, yielding one entry per CDR3 protein. This table has fewer than 800,000 distinct CDR3 sequences, around 16% appearing once. CDR1 DFQATT and CDR2 SNEGSKA come from the germline V gene (reference sequence). With 3 bases clipped from V and 3 bases from J, the junction kept 8 bases outside the gene matches. The CDR3 spans 15 residues. In regard to this clonotype: The antigen remains unidentified.

The material sequenced was PBMCs from blood, taken about 11 days after vaccination. The TCR sequence derives from a man aged 50 or older who received an inactivated influenza vaccine. This chain uses TRBV20-1 with TRBJ2-7; 10 bases match TRBD2. This CDR3 reads CSASSGTSAFYEQYF. CDR3 in DNA: TGCAGTGCTAGTTCCGGGACTAGCGCCTTCTACGAGCAGTACTTC.